This T cell receptor beta chain emerged from a study of a mutant IDH1 vaccine in newly diagnosed glioma (dated by TCRdb to about 2021). Background on the whole study: Eight vaccinations were administered to patients in weeks 1, 3, 5, 7, 11, 15, 19 and 23, corresponding to visits V03 through V10. Longitudinal TCRB deep sequencing was performed for roughly 25 treated patients wherever samples were available for exploratory analyses. Peripheral blood was collected at six visits: V03 (baseline), V05, V07, V10, V12 and V13. Of the approximately 34 patients who were treated, 62.5% were male and about 40% were female, and the mean age was roughly 40 years. In the chemotherapy-containing groups, vaccination started alongside temozolomide cycles, whereas in patients who had radiotherapy alone it started 4-6 weeks after radiotherapy. Before enrollment, most patients had been given radiochemotherapy with temozolomide as standard therapy, while the rest had received either radiotherapy alone or temozolomide alone.

Compared with germline, V lacks 0 bases and J lacks 4 bases; bases without a gene match: 11. From its cysteine to its phenylalanine, the CDR3 spans 17 amino acids. CDR3 DNA only is kept here, 51 bases in frame from base 1. Via the germline V gene, CDR1 is SGHRS and CDR2 YFSETQ. Of note for this clone: No antigen is known for it. No base quality values were provided; no much bigger clone lies one nucleotide off.

The research as a whole found: The authors stated that sample limitations prevented analyses of patient blood samples from being reproduced. Vaccine-induced immune responses across multiple MHC alleles were detected in roughly 94% of patients. Pseudoprogression seemed to be unrelated to changes in the top peripheral T cell clonotypes found by TCRB sequencing. PBMC samples for TCRB deep sequencing were selected based on availability.

Libraries came from the immunoSEQ multiplex PCR assay. Rearranged TCR beta chain sequences were amplified with the hsTCRB Kit following the manufacturer's protocol. An Illumina MiSeq was used to sequence the TCRB libraries. On the study's bioinformatics: The kit vendor's proprietary platform handled demultiplexing, trimming and gene mapping. TCRdb retrieved this table from immuneACCESS and kept in-frame rearrangements only. Not all clones are present; in checked studies, unresolved V genes account for under half, and no reason is known for the remainder. For V, J and clone size, that table is used; D and trimming come from the DNA. The sample table shows 50,000 to 60,000 clones, and 75% to 85% are seen once. The biggest ten clones account for 6.2% of the sample. What this sample's time point label stands for: week 23, last vaccination. Every vaccine dose consisted of 300 ug of a 20-mer mutant IDH1 peptide in Montanide, administered subcutaneously together with topical imiquimod. The donors had newly diagnosed IDH1-mutant astrocytomas of WHO grade 3 or 4 that showed loss of nuclear ATRX. The samples were drawn from NOA16, a multicentre, single-arm, open-label phase I trial in Germany that tested a mutant IDH1 peptide vaccine in humans for the first time. Genomic DNA for TCRB sequencing was extracted from EDTA blood using the DNeasy Blood and Tissue Kit.

This TCR was sampled from a man aged 40-50 years with glioma. The sample was PBMCs, taken from a glioma patient whose treatment included an IDH1 peptide vaccine. The chain joins TRBV5-1 to TRBJ2-7, with 9 middle bases fitting TRBD1. This receptor carries the CDR3 CASSLEGLGQGGYEQYF. Here is the DNA: TGCGCCAGCAGCTTGGAAGGGTTGGGACAGGGAGGTTACGAGCAGTACTTC. Reference TRBV5-1 and TRBJ2-7 proteins supply the regions before and after the CDR3; the full variable domain is: KAGVTQTPRYLIKTRGQQVTLSCSPISGHRSVSWYQQTPGQGLQFLFEYFSETQRNKGNFPGRFSGRQFSNSRSEMNVSTLELGDSALYLCASSLEGLGQGGYEQYFGPGTRLTVT.